This T cell receptor (beta chain) was captured by sequencing in a study of beta chain features in type 1 diabetes. Across the whole study: Age, gender and cell yields were similar between patients and healthy donors.

This CDR3 is 14 amino acids long. The V and J ends lost 0 bases and 5 bases respectively, with 11 bases between them. Germline V CDR1 and CDR2: SGHNT, YYREEE (reference sequence). CD4+ cells of the naive, central memory, regulatory and stem cell-like memory types were sorted via CD45RO/CCR7/CD25/CD127/CD95/CD27. This clone occurred a few times. Since all of the isolated RNA was reverse transcribed, expressed TCRB transcripts were what got sequenced. Clones were sequenced by immunoSEQ multiplex PCR, and TCRdb holds only the in-frame ones, with some missing. The sample holds a few hundred thousand clones, roughly 31% seen once.

The chain links TRBV5-4 to TRBJ1-2; a possible D gene is TRBD1 (6 bases). This clonotype originated in a man aged 18 to 35 in good health. The specimen was naive CD4+ T cells from blood. CDR3 sequence reads: CASSLAGERYGYTF. The CDR3 nucleotides are TGTGCCAGCAGCTTGGCAGGGGAGCGGTATGGCTACACCTTC.